This T cell receptor (beta chain) was identified in a study of cytomegalovirus exposure and HLA in healthy donors. Study findings and constraints: According to a later analysis, TCR clusters from the first cohort tended to co-occur in the 110 or so validation repertoires.

In regard to this clone: Its antigen is currently unknown.

Only in-frame clones appear in the TCRdb table, and some are missing; sequencing was by immunoSEQ multiplex PCR. The sample yields 200,000 to 250,000 clones, about 88% seen once. This CDR3 contains 15 residues. V was shortened by 5 bases and J by 1 base, with 15 bases between the two germline ends. Germline lookup yields CDR1 SEHNR and CDR2 FQNEAQ (reference sequence). Sequencing input: PBMCs. The chain recombines TRBV7-9 with TRBJ2-7; D is undetermined. The sequence was collected from a man younger than 30 in good health and CMV-seropositive. The CDR3: CASSVDGVSSYEQYF. In nucleotides, the CDR3 is TGTGCCAGCAGCGTAGATGGGGTATCGTCCTACGAGCAGTACTTC.